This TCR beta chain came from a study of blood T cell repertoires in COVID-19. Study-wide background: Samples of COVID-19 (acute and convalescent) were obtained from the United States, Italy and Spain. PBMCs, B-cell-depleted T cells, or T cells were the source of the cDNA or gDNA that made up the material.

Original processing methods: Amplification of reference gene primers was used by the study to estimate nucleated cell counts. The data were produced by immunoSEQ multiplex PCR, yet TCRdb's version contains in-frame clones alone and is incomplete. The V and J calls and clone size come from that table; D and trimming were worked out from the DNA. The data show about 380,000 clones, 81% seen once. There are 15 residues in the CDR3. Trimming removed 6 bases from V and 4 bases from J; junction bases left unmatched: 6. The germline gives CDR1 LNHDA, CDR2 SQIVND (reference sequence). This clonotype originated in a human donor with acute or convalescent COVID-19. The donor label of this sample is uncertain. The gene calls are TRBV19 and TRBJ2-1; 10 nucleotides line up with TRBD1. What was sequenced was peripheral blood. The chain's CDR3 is CASSRDRGTYNEQFF. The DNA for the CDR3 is TGTGCCAGTAGCCGGGACAGGGGAACATACAATGAGCAGTTCTTC.